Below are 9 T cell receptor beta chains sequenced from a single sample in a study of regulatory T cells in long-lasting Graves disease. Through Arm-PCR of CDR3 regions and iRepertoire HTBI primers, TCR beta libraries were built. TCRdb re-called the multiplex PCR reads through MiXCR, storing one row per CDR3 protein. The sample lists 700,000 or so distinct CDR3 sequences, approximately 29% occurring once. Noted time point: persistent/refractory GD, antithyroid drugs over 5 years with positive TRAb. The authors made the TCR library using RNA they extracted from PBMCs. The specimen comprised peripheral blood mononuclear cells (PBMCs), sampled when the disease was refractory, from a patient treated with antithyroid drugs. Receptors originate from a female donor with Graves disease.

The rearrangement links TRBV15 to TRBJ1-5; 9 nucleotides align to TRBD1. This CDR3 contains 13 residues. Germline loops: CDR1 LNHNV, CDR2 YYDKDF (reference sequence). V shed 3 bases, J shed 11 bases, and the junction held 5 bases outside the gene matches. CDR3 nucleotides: TGTGCCACCAGCAGGGACAGGGGTACAGCCCAGCATTTT. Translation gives CATSRDRGTAQHF.

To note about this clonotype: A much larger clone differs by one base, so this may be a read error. The CDR3 DNA follows: TGTGCCAGCATGTATGGCCTCTCCTACGAGCAGTACTTC. Its translation is CASMYGLSYEQYF. This chain joins TRBV6-1 and TRBJ2-7; D gene uncertain. V was cut by 7 bases and J by 0 bases, with 10 bases left in between. Germline V gene sequence: CDR1 MNHNS, CDR2 SASEGT. The CDR3 loop spans 13 amino acids.

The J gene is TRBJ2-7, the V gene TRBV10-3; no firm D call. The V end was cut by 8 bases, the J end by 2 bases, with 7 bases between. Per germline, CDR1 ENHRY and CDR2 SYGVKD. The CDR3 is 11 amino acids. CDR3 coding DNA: TGTGCCATCCGAACTGCCTACGAGCAGTACTTC. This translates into CAIRTAYEQYF.

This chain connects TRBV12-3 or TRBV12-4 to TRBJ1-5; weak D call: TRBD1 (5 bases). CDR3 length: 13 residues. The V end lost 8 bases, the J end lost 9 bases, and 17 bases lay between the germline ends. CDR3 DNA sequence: TGTGCCAGCTCAGGGAACCCAGCCGGGCCCCAGCATTTT. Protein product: CASSGNPAGPQHF.

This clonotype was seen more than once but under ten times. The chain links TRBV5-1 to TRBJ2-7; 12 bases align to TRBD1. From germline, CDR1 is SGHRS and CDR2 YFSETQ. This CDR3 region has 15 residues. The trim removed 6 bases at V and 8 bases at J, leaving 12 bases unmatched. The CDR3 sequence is CASTNAGTGGSQQYF. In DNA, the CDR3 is TGCGCCAGCACGAACGCCGGGACAGGGGGCAGTCAGCAGTACTTC.

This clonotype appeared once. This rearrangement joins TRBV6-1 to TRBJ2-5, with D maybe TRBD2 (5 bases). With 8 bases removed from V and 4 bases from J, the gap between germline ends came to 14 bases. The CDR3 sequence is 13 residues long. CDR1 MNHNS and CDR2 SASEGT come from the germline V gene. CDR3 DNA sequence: TGTGCCAGCGTCCGGAGGTCCCCAGAGACCCAGTACTTC. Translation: CASVRRSPETQYF.

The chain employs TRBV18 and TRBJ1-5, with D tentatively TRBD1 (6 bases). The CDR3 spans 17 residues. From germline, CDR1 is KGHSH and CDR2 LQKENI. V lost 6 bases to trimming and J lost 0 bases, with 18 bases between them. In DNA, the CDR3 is TGTGCCAGCTCGACGGGGGGCTCCGCTTATAGCAATCAGCCCCAGCATTTT. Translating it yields CASSTGGSAYSNQPQHF.

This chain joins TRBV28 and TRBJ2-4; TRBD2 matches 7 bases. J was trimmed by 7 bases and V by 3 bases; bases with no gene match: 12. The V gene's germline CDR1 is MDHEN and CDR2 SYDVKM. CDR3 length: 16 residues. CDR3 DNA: TGTGCCAGCAGTTTCTGGGGGGGGGGGGTTGTGAACATTCAGTACTTC. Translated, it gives CASSFWGGGVVNIQYF.

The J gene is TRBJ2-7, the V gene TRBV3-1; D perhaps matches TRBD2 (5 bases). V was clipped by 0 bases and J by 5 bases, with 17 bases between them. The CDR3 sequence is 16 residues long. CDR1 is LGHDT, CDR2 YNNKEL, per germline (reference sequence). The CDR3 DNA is TGTGCCAGCAGCCAAGATCGGAGGATTAATGGGGACGAGCAGTACTTC. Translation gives CASSQDRRINGDEQYF.